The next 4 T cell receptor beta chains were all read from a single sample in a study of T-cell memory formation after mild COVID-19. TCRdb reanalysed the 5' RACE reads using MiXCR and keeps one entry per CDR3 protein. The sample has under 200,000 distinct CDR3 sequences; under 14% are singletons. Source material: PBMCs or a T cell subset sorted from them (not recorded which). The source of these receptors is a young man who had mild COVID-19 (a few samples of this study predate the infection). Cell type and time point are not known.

The CDR3 DNA follows: TGTGCCAGCAGTTCTCGATGGACTCCGAACACCGGGGAGCTGTTTTTT. Translating gives CASSSRWTPNTGELFF. This chain joins TRBV6-5 and TRBJ2-2; perhaps TRBD2 as D (5 bases). The germline V gene encodes CDR1 MNHEY and CDR2 SVGAGI. V lost 4 bases and J 0 bases, leaving 12 bases between the germline ends. The CDR3 runs to 16 residues.

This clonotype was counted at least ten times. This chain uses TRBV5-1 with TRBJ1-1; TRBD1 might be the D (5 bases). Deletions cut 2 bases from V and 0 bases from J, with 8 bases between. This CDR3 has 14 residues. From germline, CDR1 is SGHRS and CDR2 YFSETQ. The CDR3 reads CASSLGTMNTEAFF. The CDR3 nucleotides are TGCGCCAGCAGCTTAGGGACTATGAACACTGAAGCTTTCTTT.

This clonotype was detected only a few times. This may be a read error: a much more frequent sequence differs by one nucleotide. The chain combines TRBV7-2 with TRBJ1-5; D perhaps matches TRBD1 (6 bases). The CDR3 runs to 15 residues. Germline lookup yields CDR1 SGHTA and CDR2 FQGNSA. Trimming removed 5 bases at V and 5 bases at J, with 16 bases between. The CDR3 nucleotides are TGTGCCAGCAGCACACAGGGAGTAAGCGATCAGCCCCAGCATTTT. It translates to CASSTQGVSDQPQHF. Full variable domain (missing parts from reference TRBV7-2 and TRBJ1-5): GAGVSQSPSNKVTEKGKDVELRCDPISGHTALYWYRQSLGQGLEFLIYFQGNSAPDKSGLPSDRFSAERTGGSVSTLTIQRTQQEDSAVYLCASSTQGVSDQPQHFGDGTRLSIL.

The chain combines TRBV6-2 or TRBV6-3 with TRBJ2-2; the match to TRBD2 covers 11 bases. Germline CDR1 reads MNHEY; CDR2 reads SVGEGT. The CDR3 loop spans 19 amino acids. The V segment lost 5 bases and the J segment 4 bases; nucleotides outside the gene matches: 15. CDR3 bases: TGTGCCAGCAGTCCCCATATGATAGCGGGGGGGCGTGTCACCGGGGAGCTGTTTTTT. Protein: CASSPHMIAGGRVTGELFF.